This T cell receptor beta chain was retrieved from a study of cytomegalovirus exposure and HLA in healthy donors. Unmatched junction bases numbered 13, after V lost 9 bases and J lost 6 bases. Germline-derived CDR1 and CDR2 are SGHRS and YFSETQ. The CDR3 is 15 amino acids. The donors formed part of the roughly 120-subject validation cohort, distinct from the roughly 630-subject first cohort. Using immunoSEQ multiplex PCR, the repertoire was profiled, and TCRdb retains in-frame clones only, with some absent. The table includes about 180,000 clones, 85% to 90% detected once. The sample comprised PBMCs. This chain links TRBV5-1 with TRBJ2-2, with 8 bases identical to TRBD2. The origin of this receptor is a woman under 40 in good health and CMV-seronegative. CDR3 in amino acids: CATDKRAGVAGELFF. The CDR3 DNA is TGCGCCACAGATAAACGAGCGGGGGTTGCCGGGGAGCTGTTTTTT.